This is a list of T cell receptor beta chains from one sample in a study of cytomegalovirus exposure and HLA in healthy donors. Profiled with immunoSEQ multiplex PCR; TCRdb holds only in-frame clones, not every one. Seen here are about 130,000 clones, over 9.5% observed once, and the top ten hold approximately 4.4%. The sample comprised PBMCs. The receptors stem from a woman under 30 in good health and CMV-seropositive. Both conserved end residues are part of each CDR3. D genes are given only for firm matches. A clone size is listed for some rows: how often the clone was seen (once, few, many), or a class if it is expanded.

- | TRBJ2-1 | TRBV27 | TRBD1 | CASSFTGTAEFF | TGTGCCAGCAGTTTCACCGGGACAGCGGAGTTCTTC
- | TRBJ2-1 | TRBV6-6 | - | CASNSQGGNEQFF | TGTGCCAGCAATTCCCAGGGGGGCAATGAGCAGTTCTTC
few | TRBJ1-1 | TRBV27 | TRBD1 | CASSLSQGANAFF | TGTGCCAGCAGTTTATCGCAGGGGGCTAACGCTTTCTTT
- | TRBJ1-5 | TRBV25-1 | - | CASSGQGGQPQHF | TGTGCCAGCAGTGGCCAGGGCGGTCAGCCCCAGCATTTT
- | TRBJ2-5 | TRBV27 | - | CASSSHIIPQETQYF | TGTGCCAGCAGTTCCCACATCATCCCACAAGAGACCCAGTACTTC
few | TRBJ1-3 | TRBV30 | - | CAWSLVGSVSGNTIYF | TGTGCCTGGAGTCTTGTGGGCAGTGTCTCTGGAAACACCATATATTTT
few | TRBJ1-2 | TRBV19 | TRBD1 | CASRSRQGYGYTF | TGTGCCAGTAGGAGTCGACAGGGATATGGCTACACCTTC
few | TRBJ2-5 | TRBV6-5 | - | CASSYLGQETQYF | TGTGCCAGCAGTTATCTCGGCCAAGAGACCCAGTACTTC
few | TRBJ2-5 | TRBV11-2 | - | CASSLGDSVIETQYF | TGTGCCAGCAGCTTAGGAGACTCAGTTATAGAGACCCAGTACTTC
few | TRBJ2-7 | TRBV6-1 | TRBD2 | CASSEALWLAGVEQYF | TGTGCCAGCAGTGAAGCGCTGTGGCTAGCGGGAGTCGAGCAGTACTTC
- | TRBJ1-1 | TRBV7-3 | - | CASSLFSDTEAFF | TGTGCCAGCAGCTTATTCTCCGACACTGAAGCTTTCTTT
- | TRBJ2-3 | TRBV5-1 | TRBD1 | CASSPQGASPDTQYF | TGCGCCAGCAGCCCACAGGGGGCGAGCCCAGATACGCAGTATTTT
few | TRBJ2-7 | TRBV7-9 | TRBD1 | CASSFGTGTYEQYF | TGTGCCAGCAGCTTTGGGACAGGTACTTACGAGCAGTACTTC
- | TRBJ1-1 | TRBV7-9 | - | CASSFPGTEAFF | TGTGCCAGCAGCTTTCCAGGCACTGAAGCTTTCTTT
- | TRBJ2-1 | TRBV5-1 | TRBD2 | CASTPRSGGSYNEQFF | TGCGCCAGCACCCCAAGGTCGGGGGGCTCCTACAATGAGCAGTTCTTC
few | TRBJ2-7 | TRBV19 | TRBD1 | CASTPRGTAQPYEQYF | TGTGCCAGTACCCCAAGGGGGACAGCTCAACCCTACGAGCAGTACTTC
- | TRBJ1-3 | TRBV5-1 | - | CASITDSVSSGNTIYF | TGCGCCAGCATAACCGACAGCGTTTCCTCTGGAAACACCATATATTTT